This TCR beta chain emerged from a study of T cells in localized non-small cell lung cancer. Overall study results and limits: Turning up in adjacent lung were a median around 50 of the top 100 tumor clones. Sequencing involved a lone tumor region, leaving heterogeneity possible. Among the tissues sampled, uninvolved adjacent lung had the highest T cell clonality, above tumor. Blood T cell density predicted longer survival; adjacent-lung clonality, shorter.

Using immunoSEQ multiplex PCR, the repertoire was profiled, and TCRdb retains in-frame clones only, with some absent. This table holds 3,000 to 4,500 clones, under 25% found once. As to this clone: What it recognizes is unknown.

Germline assignment: CDR1 SGHRS and CDR2 YFSETQ. This CDR3 has 15 amino acids. V was cut by 0 bases and J by 1 base, with 8 bases left in between. The sequence was collected from a woman aged 40 to 75 with stage I lung adenocarcinoma. This material consisted of lung tumor tissue, taken before any cancer treatment. The J gene is TRBJ1-5, the V gene TRBV5-1, with D uncertain. CDR3 DNA: TGCGCCAGCAGCTTGGAGTCGGGCAGCAATCAGCCCCAGCATTTT. The encoded protein is CASSLESGSNQPQHF.